The 32 T cell receptor beta chains in this list originate from one sample, sequenced in a study of high-grade serous ovarian cancer treatment subgroups. Tumor samples were obtained before definitive surgery or chemotherapy. Using immunoSEQ multiplex PCR, the repertoire was profiled, and TCRdb retains in-frame clones only, with some absent. Counted here are 4,500 to 6,000 clones, about 70% occurring once; the ten biggest clones make up 14%. The material sequenced was tumor tissue. These TCRs come from a human donor with high-grade serous ovarian cancer.

V is TRBV30 and J is TRBJ2-7, with D tentatively TRBD1 or TRBD2 (6 bases each). CDR1 is GTSNPN, CDR2 SVGIG, per germline (reference sequence). CDR3 size: 15 residues. V gave up 5 bases and J gave up 7 bases, with 24 bases separating them. The CDR3 spells CAWGRLGGLPREQYF. DNA of the CDR3: TGTGCCTGGGGGCGTCTCGGGGGCCTCCCGAGGGAGCAGTACTTC. Looking up the rest from reference TRBV30 and TRBJ2-7 gives the full variable domain: SQTIHQWPATLVQPVGSPLSLECTVEGTSNPNLYWYRQAAGRGLQLLFYSVGIGQISSEVPQNLSASRPQDRQFILSSKKLLLSDSGFYLCAWGRLGGLPREQYFGPGTRLTVT.

CDR3 sequence: CASSFLAGGSNTGELFF. The CDR3 region has the DNA TGTGCCAGCAGTTTTTTGGCGGGGGGCTCGAACACCGGGGAGCTGTTTTTT. The chain employs TRBV27 and TRBJ2-2; 8 bases align to TRBD2. Germline CDR1 reads MNHEY; CDR2 reads SMNVEV (reference sequence). This CDR3 contains 17 residues. V shed 3 bases and J 0 bases; nucleotides not matched to a gene: 6.

The chain combines TRBV7-8 with TRBJ1-2, with D perhaps TRBD1 (5 bases). Germline CDR1 SGHVS, CDR2 FQNEAQ. V gave up 1 base and J gave up 2 bases, with 5 bases separating them. The CDR3 contains 13 residues. The CDR3 nucleotides are TGTGCCAGCAGCTTAGAGGGGAACTATGGCTACACCTTC. Encoded protein: CASSLEGNYGYTF.

The chain carries TRBV7-9 and TRBJ1-1; the match to TRBD1 covers 7 bases. This CDR3 is built from 15 residues. Unmatched junction bases numbered 4, after V lost 2 bases and J lost 1 base. Germline assignment: CDR1 SEHNR and CDR2 FQNEAQ (reference sequence). CDR3 sequence reads: CASSLLEGANTEAFF. In DNA, the CDR3 is TGTGCCAGCAGCTTATTGGAGGGGGCGAACACTGAAGCTTTCTTT.

This clone was seen more than once but under ten times. The V gene is TRBV28, the J gene TRBJ1-1; D ambiguous. The CDR3 is 13 residues long. The germline CDR1 and CDR2 sequences are MDHEN and SYDVKM. V lost 6 bases and J lost 0, with 8 bases in between. The CDR3 loop reads CASRETMNTEAFF. The CDR3 DNA reads as TGTGCCAGCAGAGAGACCATGAACACTGAAGCTTTCTTT. Filled out from reference TRBV28 and TRBJ1-1, the complete variable domain reads DVKVTQSSRYLVKRTGEKVFLECVQDMDHENMFWYRQDPGLGLRLIYFSYDVKMKEKGDIPEGYSVSREKKERFSLILESASTNQTSMYLCASRETMNTEAFFGQGTRLTVV.

The chain carries TRBV7-2 and TRBJ1-3, with D perhaps TRBD1 (6 bases). CDR1 is SGHTA, CDR2 FQGNSA, per germline. The CDR3 has 19 residues. Trimming removed 4 bases from V and 0 bases from J, with 22 bases in between. CDR3 in amino acids: CASSSGARTPSLSGNTIYF. CDR3 bases: TGTGCCAGCAGCTCAGGGGCACGTACCCCCTCCCTCTCTGGAAACACCATATATTTT.

The rearrangement uses TRBV18 and TRBJ1-1, with D hard to call. Germline CDR1 and CDR2: KGHSH and LQKENI. The V and J ends lost 6 bases and 2 bases respectively, with 16 bases between them. The CDR3 contains 15 residues. CDR3 nucleotide sequence: TGTGCCAGCTCCCAACCCAGAGATACCAACACTGAAGCTTTCTTT. Protein sequence: CASSQPRDTNTEAFF.

The chain carries TRBV11-2 and TRBJ2-1; 12 bases line up with TRBD2. V gave up 3 bases and J gave up 7 bases; unmatched junction bases: 4. There are 15 residues in the CDR3. Germline loops: CDR1 SGHAT, CDR2 FQNNGV. The CDR3 region is CASSFTSGGSNEQFF. DNA of the CDR3: TGTGCCAGCAGCTTCACTAGCGGGGGGAGTAATGAGCAGTTCTTC.

The chain carries TRBV27 and TRBJ1-1, with TRBD1 identical over 9 bases. Germline assignment: CDR1 MNHEY and CDR2 SMNVEV (reference sequence). V gave up 6 bases and J gave up 1 base; unmatched junction bases: 6. This CDR3 comprises 15 residues. In DNA, the CDR3 is TGTGCCAGCAGGGGACAGGGAAAAGGGAACACTGAAGCTTTCTTT. Its protein is CASRGQGKGNTEAFF.

This chain uses TRBV6-5 with TRBJ2-5; 7 bases match TRBD1. The germline V gene encodes CDR1 MNHEY and CDR2 SVGAGI. V lost 0 bases, J lost 1 base, and 2 bases stayed unmatched. The CDR3 loop spans 15 amino acids. CDR3 sequence: CASSYSGDSQETQYF. For the CDR3, the DNA is TGTGCCAGCAGTTACTCCGGGGACAGCCAAGAGACCCAGTACTTC.

The rearrangement uses TRBV11-3 and TRBJ1-6, with a weak D call TRBD1 (6 bases). V dropped 5 bases and J dropped 7 bases, with 21 bases sitting between them. CDR3 length equals 17 residues. From germline, CDR1 is SGHNT and CDR2 YENEEA. This chain's CDR3 is CASSRDMSFPANSPLHF. The DNA of the CDR3 is TGTGCCAGCAGCCGGGACATGTCATTCCCCGCAAATTCACCCCTCCACTTT.

This clone showed up just a few times. The chain joins TRBV27 to TRBJ1-2; no reliable D call. Germline lookup yields CDR1 MNHEY and CDR2 SMNVEV (reference sequence). The CDR3 contains 13 residues. V was clipped by 5 bases and J by 4 bases, with 11 bases between them. This CDR3 reads CASSPERFYGYTF. In nucleotides, the CDR3 is TGTGCCAGCAGTCCCGAGCGGTTCTATGGCTACACCTTC.

The genes are TRBV6-5 and TRBJ2-7; D remains ambiguous. The germline CDR1 and CDR2 sequences are MNHEY and SVGAGI. V was cut by 2 bases and J by 8 bases, with 7 bases left in between. The CDR3 totals 11 residues. In DNA, the CDR3 is TGTGCCAGCAGTTACATGGAAAAGCAGTACTTC. It yields the protein CASSYMEKQYF.

Details on this clone: Germline is not matched at one junction end, which may reflect a read error. This chain joins TRBV7-7 and TRBJ1-5; unclear D gene. Germline assignment: CDR1 SSHAT and CDR2 FNYEAQ (reference sequence). The CDR3 runs to 13 residues. CDR3: CASSLDINQPQHF. The CDR3 DNA sequence: TGTGCTAGCAGCTTAGATATAAATCAGCCCCAGCATTTT.

The V and J genes are TRBV28 and TRBJ1-5; unclear D gene. V lost 6 bases and J 5 bases, leaving 14 bases between the germline ends. Germline V gene lookup returns CDR1 MDHEN and CDR2 SYDVKM. CDR3 length: 14 residues. The CDR3 DNA reads TGTGCCAGCAGCCTTCGGGTGCACCATCAGCCCCAGCATTTT. This codes for CASSLRVHHQPQHF.

The CDR3 coding sequence is TGTGCCAGCAGCGCGGGACACGGACGTGCAGATACGCAGTATTTT. Translated, it gives CASSAGHGRADTQYF. The V call is TRBV9, the J call TRBJ2-3, with a tentative D call TRBD1 (6 bases). V was shortened by 3 bases and J by 4 bases, with 15 bases between the two germline ends. Germline assignment: CDR1 SGDLS and CDR2 YYNGEE. The CDR3 consists of 15 residues.

This chain connects TRBV11-2 to TRBJ1-1, with D unresolved. This CDR3 comprises 14 residues. V lost 4 bases and J lost 0, with 9 bases in between. Germline V gene data show CDR1 as SGHAT and CDR2 as FQNNGV. CDR3 coding DNA: TGTGCCAGCAGCTCACTCAATATGAACACTGAAGCTTTCTTT. The encoded protein is CASSSLNMNTEAFF.

The genes are TRBV7-3 and TRBJ2-1; maybe TRBD1 (5 bases). The CDR3 contains 13 residues. V was trimmed by 5 bases and J by 6 bases, leaving 11 bases between them. CDR1 is SGHTA and CDR2 is FQGTGA in the germline V gene. The CDR3 DNA sequence: TGTGCCAGCAGCCACGACAGCTCCAATGAGCAGTTCTTC. It yields the protein CASSHDSSNEQFF.

Written as DNA, the CDR3 is TGTGCCAGCAGCCCGAGGATCTTCACCGGGGAGCTGTTTTTT. It encodes CASSPRIFTGELFF. J is TRBJ2-2 and V is TRBV11-2, with unresolved D. Germline CDR1 and CDR2: SGHAT and FQNNGV. Between the trimmed V and J ends, which lost 5 bases and 4 bases, there was a span of 11 bases. The CDR3 covers 14 residues. Looking up the rest from reference TRBV11-2 and TRBJ2-2 gives the full variable domain: EAGVAQSPRYKIIEKRQSVAFWCNPISGHATLYWYQQILGQGPKLLIQFQNNGVVDDSQLPKDRFSAERLKGVDSTLKIQPAKLEDSAVYLCASSPRIFTGELFFGEGSRLTVL.

The V call is TRBV5-6, the J call TRBJ2-1; D unresolved. In germline, CDR1 is SGHDT, CDR2 YYEEEE. The V and J ends lost 2 bases and 13 bases respectively, with 10 bases between them. This CDR3 region has 11 residues. DNA of the CDR3: TGTGCCAGCAGCTTCTCTGAACACCAGTTCTTC. It specifies CASSFSEHQFF.

This clone is deemed medium-sized. The chain carries TRBV5-4 and TRBJ2-1; 9 bases match TRBD2. With V trimmed by 4 bases and J by 8 bases, 7 bases remained unmatched. The CDR3 extends over 14 amino acids. Germline values: CDR1 SGHNT, CDR2 YYREEE (reference sequence). The CDR3 loop is CASSRSGGRDEQFF. The CDR3 DNA sequence: TGTGCCAGCAGCCGGAGCGGGGGGAGGGATGAGCAGTTCTTC.

The chain joins TRBV20-1 to TRBJ1-1; tentative D call: TRBD1 (5 bases). Between the trimmed V and J ends, which lost 7 bases and 11 bases, there was a span of 14 bases. This CDR3 region has 10 residues. Germline values: CDR1 DFQATT, CDR2 SNEGSKA (reference sequence). The DNA of the CDR3 is TGCAGTGTCAAGAGGGGTCGGGCTTTCTTT. This encodes CSVKRGRAFF.

The chain is built from TRBV28 and TRBJ1-1, with D possibly matching TRBD1 (5 bases). The CDR3 is 13 amino acids. Germline values: CDR1 MDHEN, CDR2 SYDVKM. V was shortened by 2 bases and J by 6 bases, with 10 bases between the two germline ends. CDR3 nucleotides: TGTGCCAGCAGTTTAGACAGTCACGCTGAAGCTTTCTTT. Its translation is CASSLDSHAEAFF. Full variable domain (remainder filled in from reference TRBV28 and TRBJ1-1): DVKVTQSSRYLVKRTGEKVFLECVQDMDHENMFWYRQDPGLGLRLIYFSYDVKMKEKGDIPEGYSVSREKKERFSLILESASTNQTSMYLCASSLDSHAEAFFGQGTRLTVV.

This sequence joins TRBV7-6 and TRBJ2-7; TRBD1 or TRBD2 may be the D gene (5 bases each). The CDR3 spans 14 residues. Germline CDR1 SGHVS, CDR2 FNYEAQ. The V end was cut by 2 bases, the J end by 5 bases, with 13 bases between. The CDR3 bases are TGTGCCAGCAGCTTAAGGGGAGTTTCGAACGAGCAGTACTTC. This sequence encodes CASSLRGVSNEQYF. Full variable domain (rest looked up from reference TRBV7-6 and TRBJ2-7): GAGVSQSPRYKVTKRGQDVALRCDPISGHVSLYWYRQALGQGPEFLTYFNYEAQQDKSGLPNDRFSAERPEGSISTLTIQRTEQRDSAMYRCASSLRGVSNEQYFGPGTRLTVT.

V gene TRBV7-9 combines with J gene TRBJ1-2; 8 bases are a match to TRBD1. V was pared by 0 bases and J by 8 bases, with 11 bases of the junction left unmatched. This CDR3 region has 16 residues. Germline V gives CDR1 SEHNR, CDR2 FQNEAQ (reference sequence). The CDR3 sequence is CASSLAGTGWRGGYTF. CDR3 in DNA: TGTGCCAGCAGCTTAGCGGGGACAGGATGGAGGGGAGGCTACACCTTC.

The J gene is TRBJ2-7, the V gene TRBV25-1; D gene ambiguous. The CDR3 has 13 residues. V lost 2 bases to trimming and J lost 3 bases, with 8 bases between them. Germline CDR1 MGHDK, CDR2 SYGVNS. The CDR3 nucleotides read TGTGCCAGCAGTGAAGGTGGGGTCTACGAGCAGTACTTC. Amino acid sequence: CASSEGGVYEQYF.

The table lists this clone with a few counts. The V and J genes are TRBV6-6 and TRBJ2-7; D perhaps matches TRBD2 (6 bases). Germline V gene data show CDR1 as MNHNY and CDR2 as SVGAGI (reference sequence). Between the trimmed V and J ends, which lost 7 bases and 5 bases, there was a span of 15 bases. The CDR3 consists of 13 residues. CDR3 amino acids: CASITPRGHEQYF. CDR3 bases: TGTGCCAGCATCACTCCGCGGGGTCACGAGCAGTACTTC.

V is TRBV7-9 and J is TRBJ1-3; weak D call: TRBD1 (5 bases). The CDR3 is 16 residues long. The germline gives CDR1 SEHNR, CDR2 FQNEAQ (reference sequence). Trimming cost V 1 base and J 2 bases, with 12 bases left between them. The CDR3 nucleotides read TGTGCCAGCAGCTTAGGTCGCGGGGCTACTGGAAACACCATATATTTT. Amino acid sequence: CASSLGRGATGNTIYF. Together with reference TRBV7-9 and TRBJ1-3, the CDR3 gives the full variable domain: DTGVSQNPRHKITKRGQNVTFRCDPISEHNRLYWYRQTLGQGPEFLTYFQNEAQLEKSRLLSDRFSAERPKGSFSTLEIQRTEQGDSAMYLCASSLGRGATGNTIYFGEGSWLTVV.

The V gene is TRBV7-9, the J gene TRBJ1-4, with 7 bases identical to TRBD1. This CDR3 spans 14 amino acids. J gave up 4 bases and V 3 bases, and 2 bases lay outside the gene matches. The germline gives CDR1 SEHNR, CDR2 FQNEAQ (reference sequence). CDR3 protein: CASSFRDSNEKLFF. The CDR3 DNA sequence: TGTGCCAGCAGCTTCCGGGACAGTAATGAAAAACTGTTTTTT.

This chain links TRBV7-3 with TRBJ2-3; 7 bases match TRBD2. V trimming: 4 bases; J trimming: 3 bases; junction bases outside the gene matches: 4. The CDR3 consists of 14 residues. The V gene's germline CDR1 is SGHTA and CDR2 FQGTGA. CDR3 region: CASSSMGGTDTQYF. CDR3 in DNA: TGTGCCAGCAGCTCCATGGGGGGGACAGATACGCAGTATTTT.

The chain links TRBV7-2 to TRBJ1-5; TRBD1 might be the D (5 bases). This CDR3 has 13 amino acids. CDR1 is SGHTA, CDR2 FQGNSA, per germline. Trimming shortened V by 1 base and J by 5 bases, and 6 bases separated the two germline ends. The CDR3 spells CASSLEGYQPQHF. CDR3 DNA sequence: TGTGCCAGCAGCTTAGAGGGGTATCAGCCCCAGCATTTT.

In its sample, this clone was seen once. The chain joins TRBV7-8 to TRBJ2-2; D remains unclear. V dropped 1 base and J dropped 0 bases, with 15 bases sitting between them. Germline CDR1 SGHVS, CDR2 FQNEAQ. The CDR3 length is 18 residues. The CDR3 DNA reads TGTGCCAGCAGCTTAGTGTCGGATTTCGAACCGAACACCGGGGAGCTGTTTTTT. Encoded protein: CASSLVSDFEPNTGELFF.